This note documents a single T cell receptor beta chain sequence. The CDR3 extends over 12 amino acids. Germline V gene sequence: CDR1 SNHLY, CDR2 FYNNEI. The V gene lost 2 bases and the J gene lost 6 bases, with 7 bases spanning the gap. This specimen belongs to a study of blood T cell repertoires in COVID-19. Across the study: Collection of acute and convalescent COVID-19 samples took place in the United States, Italy and Spain. Sample material is recorded as cDNA or gDNA derived from T cells, B-cell-depleted T cells, or PBMCs.

Original processing notes: Estimation of nucleated cell counts relied on the amplification of reference gene primers. This table comes from immunoSEQ multiplex PCR, and its TCRdb copy is limited to in-frame clones, with some not included. The DNA was the basis for D and trimming; V, J and clone size are from that table. The sample carries around 180,000 clones, roughly 80% recorded once. The TCR originated in a human donor in a cohort sampled during active COVID-19. The V call is TRBV2, the J call TRBJ1-2; no definite D call. Sequencing was performed on peripheral blood. CDR3 amino acids: CASSEPLDGYTF. In DNA, the CDR3 is TGTGCCAGCAGTGAACCTCTAGATGGCTACACCTTC.